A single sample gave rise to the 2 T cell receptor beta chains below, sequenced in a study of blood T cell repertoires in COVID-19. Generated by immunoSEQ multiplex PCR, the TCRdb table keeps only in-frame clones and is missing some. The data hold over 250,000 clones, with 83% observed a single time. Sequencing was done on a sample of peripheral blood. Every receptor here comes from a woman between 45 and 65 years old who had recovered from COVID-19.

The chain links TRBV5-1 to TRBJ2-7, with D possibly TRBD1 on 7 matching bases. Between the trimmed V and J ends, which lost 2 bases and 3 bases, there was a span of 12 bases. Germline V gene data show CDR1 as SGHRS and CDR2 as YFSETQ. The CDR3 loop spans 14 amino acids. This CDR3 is CASSFQGGGYEQYF. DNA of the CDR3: TGCGCCAGCAGCTTTCAGGGGGGAGGCTACGAGCAGTACTTC.

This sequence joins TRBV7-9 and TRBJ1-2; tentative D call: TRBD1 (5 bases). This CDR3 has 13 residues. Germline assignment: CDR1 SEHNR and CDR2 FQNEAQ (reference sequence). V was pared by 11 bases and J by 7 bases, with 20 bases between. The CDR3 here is CAGAGINLVGYTF. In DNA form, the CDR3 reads TGTGCCGGGGCGGGGATTAATCTAGTTGGCTACACCTTC.